This is a list of T cell receptor beta chains from one sample in a study of T cells in Graves' hyperthyroidism and ophthalmopathy. MiXCR, applied by TCRdb to the multiplex PCR reads, yields one record per CDR3 protein. The sample lists hundreds of thousands of distinct CDR3 sequences; around a sixth were seen once. Sequencing was performed on blood. These receptors were obtained from a woman aged 45-65 years with Graves' hyperthyroidism that later progressed to Graves' ophthalmopathy. The CDR3 runs from the conserved cysteine through the conserved F or W. Fields, in order: clone size, V gene, D gene, J gene, CDR3 protein, CDR3 DNA. A D gene is named only where the DNA matches it firmly. Size tells how often a clone was seen (once, few, many) or the class of an expanded clone, and some rows leave it out.

abundance: many
v_gene: TRBV7-2
d_gene: NA
j_gene: TRBJ2-3
CDR3aa: CASSRPNGAQYF
CDR3nt: TGTGCCAGCAGCCGGCCGAACGGTGCGCAGTATTTT

abundance: NA
v_gene: TRBV30
d_gene: NA
j_gene: TRBJ2-7
CDR3aa: CAWSTHPRPYEQYF
CDR3nt: TGTGCCTGGAGTACCCACCCACGTCCCTACGAGCAGTACTTC

abundance: many
v_gene: TRBV5-1
d_gene: NA
j_gene: TRBJ2-3
CDR3aa: CASSLEGRIADTQYF
CDR3nt: TGCGCCAGCAGCTTGGAGGGTAGGATCGCAGATACGCAGTATTTT

abundance: NA
v_gene: TRBV7-6
d_gene: NA
j_gene: TRBJ1-6
CDR3aa: CASSYDSFGSPLHF
CDR3nt: TGTGCCAGCAGCTATGACAGCTTTGGATCACCCCTCCACTTT

abundance: few
v_gene: TRBV5-6
d_gene: NA
j_gene: TRBJ1-6
CDR3aa: CASSDRDFYSPLHF
CDR3nt: TGTGCCAGCAGCGACCGGGACTTTTATTCACCCCTCCACTTT

abundance: many
v_gene: TRBV3-1
d_gene: TRBD1
j_gene: TRBJ2-2
CDR3aa: CASSQAGTGSPGELFF
CDR3nt: TGTGCCAGCAGCCAAGCCGGGACAGGGTCCCCCGGGGAGCTGTTTTTT

abundance: NA
v_gene: TRBV5-1
d_gene: NA
j_gene: TRBJ2-7
CDR3aa: CASRKEVAYEQYF
CDR3nt: TGCGCCAGCAGAAAAGAGGTCGCCTACGAGCAGTACTTC

abundance: many
v_gene: TRBV30
d_gene: TRBD1
j_gene: TRBJ1-2
CDR3aa: CAWGTGQGSGYTF
CDR3nt: TGTGCCTGGGGGACAGGGCAGGGGTCGGGCTACACCTTC

abundance: few
v_gene: TRBV7-9
d_gene: NA
j_gene: TRBJ2-5
CDR3aa: CASSRGSWETQYF
CDR3nt: TGTGCCAGCAGCCGCGGTTCTTGGGAGACCCAGTACTTC

abundance: many
v_gene: TRBV20-1
d_gene: NA
j_gene: TRBJ1-1
CDR3aa: CSARPTLWGTEAFF
CDR3nt: TGCAGTGCTAGACCGACATTATGGGGCACTGAAGCTTTCTTT

abundance: few
v_gene: TRBV15
d_gene: NA
j_gene: TRBJ1-2
CDR3aa: CATSRDRGSGYGYTF
CDR3nt: TGTGCCACCAGCAGAGATCGGGGGTCTGGCTATGGCTACACCTTC

abundance: many
v_gene: TRBV7-2
d_gene: NA
j_gene: TRBJ2-3
CDR3aa: CASSTPFTDTQYF
CDR3nt: TGTGCCAGCAGCACTCCATTCACAGATACGCAGTATTTT

abundance: NA
v_gene: TRBV6-1
d_gene: NA
j_gene: TRBJ2-3
CDR3aa: CASRTRQDHTDTQYF
CDR3nt: TGTGCCAGCAGGACACGACAGGACCACACGGATACGCAGTATTTT

abundance: many
v_gene: TRBV3-1
d_gene: NA
j_gene: TRBJ1-3
CDR3aa: CASSPTSGGNTIYF
CDR3nt: TGTGCCAGCAGCCCGACGTCAGGTGGAAACACCATATATTTT

abundance: NA
v_gene: TRBV2
d_gene: NA
j_gene: TRBJ1-5
CDR3aa: CARAERGADQPQHF
CDR3nt: TGTGCCAGGGCCGAACGGGGCGCGGACCAGCCCCAGCATTTT

abundance: many
v_gene: TRBV5-1
d_gene: TRBD2
j_gene: TRBJ2-1
CDR3aa: CASSPRTSGGHYNEQFF
CDR3nt: TGCGCCAGCAGCCCGCGGACTAGCGGGGGCCATTACAATGAGCAGTTCTTC

abundance: few
v_gene: TRBV15
d_gene: TRBD2
j_gene: TRBJ2-7
CDR3aa: CATSRGGTRAYEQYF
CDR3nt: TGTGCCACCAGCAGGGGAGGGACGAGGGCCTACGAGCAGTACTTC

abundance: few
v_gene: TRBV14
d_gene: NA
j_gene: TRBJ1-1
CDR3aa: CASSQDYGEFSEAFF
CDR3nt: TGTGCCAGCAGCCAAGATTATGGGGAGTTCTCTGAAGCTTTCTTT

abundance: many
v_gene: TRBV5-5
d_gene: TRBD1
j_gene: TRBJ1-5
CDR3aa: CASSWDRGGQPQHF
CDR3nt: TGTGCCAGCAGCTGGGACAGGGGAGGTCAGCCCCAGCATTTT

abundance: NA
v_gene: TRBV6-2/TRBV6-3
d_gene: TRBD1
j_gene: TRBJ2-3
CDR3aa: CASSWTGALRASHPRTDTQYF
CDR3nt: TGTGCCAGCAGCTGGACAGGGGCCCTCCGCGCGTCCCATCCGCGCACAGATACGCAGTATTTT

abundance: many
v_gene: TRBV12-3/TRBV12-4
d_gene: TRBD1
j_gene: TRBJ2-5
CDR3aa: CASSPIVTGGYGETQYF
CDR3nt: TGTGCCAGCAGTCCCATCGTGACAGGGGGCTATGGAGAGACCCAGTACTTC

abundance: few
v_gene: TRBV4-2
d_gene: TRBD1
j_gene: TRBJ1-2
CDR3aa: CASSQETGVSYGYTF
CDR3nt: TGTGCCAGCAGCCAAGAAACAGGGGTTAGCTATGGCTACACCTTC

abundance: many
v_gene: TRBV3-1
d_gene: NA
j_gene: TRBJ1-3
CDR3aa: CASSQSTVGNTIYF
CDR3nt: TGTGCCAGCAGCCAAAGCACAGTTGGAAACACCATATATTTT

abundance: many
v_gene: TRBV2
d_gene: NA
j_gene: TRBJ1-1
CDR3aa: CASNGNSGAFF
CDR3nt: TGTGCCAGCAATGGAAACAGTGGAGCTTTCTTT

abundance: NA
v_gene: TRBV6-1
d_gene: NA
j_gene: TRBJ1-2
CDR3aa: CASSRDKYYGGYTF
CDR3nt: TGTGCCAGCAGTCGAGACAAGTACTATGGAGGCTACACCTTC

abundance: NA
v_gene: TRBV6-1
d_gene: TRBD1
j_gene: TRBJ1-4
CDR3aa: CASSRRTGGIEKLFF
CDR3nt: TGTGCCAGCAGTAGGCGGACAGGGGGCATTGAAAAACTGTTTTTT

abundance: NA
v_gene: TRBV3-1
d_gene: NA
j_gene: TRBJ1-2
CDR3aa: CASSQDLQVSNYGYTF
CDR3nt: TGTGCCAGCAGCCAAGATTTACAGGTTTCTAACTATGGCTACACCTTC

abundance: few
v_gene: TRBV29-1
d_gene: NA
j_gene: TRBJ2-3
CDR3aa: CSVEPFTDTQYF
CDR3nt: TGCAGCGTTGAGCCTTTTACAGATACGCAGTATTTT

abundance: few
v_gene: TRBV6-1
d_gene: NA
j_gene: TRBJ1-5
CDR3aa: CASSDAGSNQPQHF
CDR3nt: TGTGCCAGCAGTGATGCGGGGAGCAATCAGCCCCAGCATTTT

abundance: many
v_gene: TRBV5-1
d_gene: TRBD1
j_gene: TRBJ2-3
CDR3aa: CASSWQGQFTDTQYF
CDR3nt: TGCGCCAGCAGCTGGCAGGGACAGTTCACAGATACGCAGTATTTT

abundance: NA
v_gene: TRBV20-1
d_gene: NA
j_gene: TRBJ2-1
CDR3aa: CSAREVGRYNEQFF
CDR3nt: TGCAGTGCTAGAGAAGTGGGGAGATACAATGAGCAGTTCTTC

abundance: many
v_gene: TRBV5-1
d_gene: NA
j_gene: TRBJ1-2
CDR3aa: CASSSGQTGYTF
CDR3nt: TGCGCCAGCAGCTCCGGACAGACTGGCTACACCTTC

abundance: few
v_gene: TRBV2
d_gene: NA
j_gene: TRBJ1-6
CDR3aa: CASSEVARADNSPLHF
CDR3nt: TGTGCCAGCAGTGAAGTAGCCAGGGCTGATAATTCACCCCTCCACTTT

abundance: many
v_gene: TRBV2
d_gene: TRBD2
j_gene: TRBJ2-1
CDR3aa: CASSVSGGPYNEQFF
CDR3nt: TGTGCCAGCAGTGTCAGCGGGGGGCCCTACAATGAGCAGTTCTTC

abundance: few
v_gene: TRBV12-3/TRBV12-4
d_gene: TRBD1
j_gene: TRBJ1-2
CDR3aa: CASWDSLYGYTF
CDR3nt: TGTGCCAGCTGGGACAGCTTGTATGGCTACACCTTC

abundance: NA
v_gene: TRBV30
d_gene: TRBD1
j_gene: TRBJ1-5
CDR3aa: CAWGHPGQIHQPQHF
CDR3nt: TGTGCCTGGGGCCATCCGGGACAGATACATCAGCCCCAGCATTTT

abundance: NA
v_gene: TRBV7-2
d_gene: TRBD2
j_gene: TRBJ2-1
CDR3aa: CASSLAGGGRRWFF
CDR3nt: TGTGCCAGCAGCTTAGCGGGGGGGGGACGCCGATGGTTCTTC

abundance: NA
v_gene: TRBV27
d_gene: NA
j_gene: TRBJ1-1
CDR3aa: CASSFSGQSNTEAFF
CDR3nt: TGTGCCAGCAGTTTTTCCGGACAATCGAACACTGAAGCTTTCTTT

abundance: NA
v_gene: TRBV6-1
d_gene: NA
j_gene: TRBJ2-3
CDR3aa: CASSYYRGGTADTQYF
CDR3nt: TGTGCCAGCAGTTATTATCGGGGTGGAACAGCAGATACGCAGTATTTT

abundance: many
v_gene: TRBV12-3/TRBV12-4
d_gene: NA
j_gene: TRBJ2-1
CDR3aa: CASSLGQYNEQFF
CDR3nt: TGTGCCAGCAGCTTAGGACAGTACAATGAGCAGTTCTTC

abundance: NA
v_gene: TRBV2
d_gene: TRBD2
j_gene: TRBJ2-2
CDR3aa: CASSEVLAGGPVGELFF
CDR3nt: TGTGCCAGCAGTGAAGTTCTAGCGGGGGGGCCGGTCGGGGAGCTGTTTTTT

abundance: NA
v_gene: TRBV11-2
d_gene: TRBD2
j_gene: TRBJ2-3
CDR3aa: CASSLGHSGGAKTDTQYF
CDR3nt: TGTGCCAGCAGCTTAGGGCATAGCGGGGGGGCTAAAACAGATACGCAGTATTTT

abundance: NA
v_gene: TRBV7-2
d_gene: NA
j_gene: TRBJ1-5
CDR3aa: CASSLLGEENQPQHF
CDR3nt: TGTGCCAGCAGCTTATTAGGAGAGGAGAATCAGCCCCAGCATTTT

abundance: many
v_gene: TRBV20-1
d_gene: TRBD2
j_gene: TRBJ2-7
CDR3aa: CSASRLLGGPYEQYF
CDR3nt: TGCAGTGCTAGCAGACTTTTGGGAGGGCCCTACGAGCAGTACTTC

abundance: NA
v_gene: TRBV7-8
d_gene: NA
j_gene: TRBJ2-7
CDR3aa: CASSLARGNYEQYF
CDR3nt: TGTGCCAGCAGCTTAGCTCGGGGGAACTACGAGCAGTACTTC

abundance: NA
v_gene: TRBV5-4
d_gene: NA
j_gene: TRBJ1-5
CDR3aa: CASSPLPGPNQPQHF
CDR3nt: TGTGCCAGCAGCCCTCTCCCGGGGCCGAATCAGCCCCAGCATTTT

abundance: NA
v_gene: TRBV20-1
d_gene: NA
j_gene: TRBJ2-5
CDR3aa: CSARVGTTAQYF
CDR3nt: TGCAGTGCTAGAGTAGGGACGACAGCCCAGTACTTC

abundance: NA
v_gene: TRBV19
d_gene: NA
j_gene: TRBJ2-3
CDR3aa: CASSQWPSDSDTQYF
CDR3nt: TGTGCCAGTTCCCAGTGGCCTAGCGACTCAGATACGCAGTATTTT

abundance: NA
v_gene: TRBV5-1
d_gene: TRBD2
j_gene: TRBJ2-1
CDR3aa: CASSLSGQTGTSGRNEQFF
CDR3nt: TGCGCCAGCAGCTTGTCTGGTCAGACCGGGACTAGCGGGAGGAATGAGCAGTTCTTC